Listed here are 25 T cell receptor beta chains from one sample, sequenced in a study of patients and donors after allogeneic stem cell transplantation. One entry per CDR3 protein results from TCRdb running MiXCR on the RT-PCR reads. This sample has 85,000 to 90,000 distinct CDR3 sequences, with around 46% found just once. The specimen sequenced was blood, either unsorted or a sorted T cell fraction (not recorded which). The origin of the receptors is a human donor who was either an allogeneic HSCT recipient or a stem cell or donor lymphocyte infusion donor (not recorded which). It is not recorded whose cells these are; they may come from a transplant donor.

The V and J genes are TRBV28 and TRBJ2-7, with 9 nucleotides matching TRBD1. The CDR3 totals 12 residues. The germline gives CDR1 MDHEN, CDR2 SYDVKM. V was pared by 3 bases and J by 10 bases, with 4 bases of the junction left unmatched. In nucleotides, the CDR3 is TGTGCCAGCAGTTTGGGGACAGGGAAACAGTACTTC. This sequence encodes CASSLGTGKQYF.

The chain uses TRBV4-3 and TRBJ2-5; 8 nucleotides align to TRBD1. V trimming: 2 bases; J trimming: 1 base; junction bases outside the gene matches: 9. The germline V gene encodes CDR1 LGHNA and CDR2 YSLEER. The CDR3 runs to 17 residues. The CDR3: CASSQSWTGWTQETQYF. CDR3 coding DNA: TGCGCCAGCAGCCAATCCTGGACAGGGTGGACCCAAGAGACCCAGTACTTC.

The chain employs TRBV23-1 and TRBJ1-4; TRBD1 matches at 7 bases. TRBV23-1 is filed as an ORF, its function uncertain. V shed 3 bases and J 10 bases; nucleotides not matched to a gene: 17. The CDR3 covers 17 residues. CDR3 loop: CASSQPGQDLLKRKLFF. CDR3 sequence (DNA): TGCGCCAGCAGTCAGCCCGGACAGGACCTCTTAAAACGAAAACTGTTTTTT.

The chain joins TRBV14 to TRBJ2-1, with 7 bases that match TRBD1. From germline, CDR1 is SGHDN and CDR2 FVKESK. V lost 4 bases and J lost 4; bases outside the gene matches: 1. The CDR3 is 13 residues long. Written as DNA, the CDR3 is TGTGCCAGCAGCCGACAGGGTTACAATGAGCAGTTCTTC. Amino acid sequence: CASSRQGYNEQFF.

The chain carries TRBV7-8 and TRBJ1-1; possible D gene TRBD1, 5 bases. Germline values: CDR1 SGHVS, CDR2 FQNEAQ. Trimming took off 6 bases at V and 8 bases at J, with 19 bases between the two ends. The CDR3 is made up of 14 amino acids. The CDR3 spells CASSYPGGGTEAFF. CDR3 DNA: TGTGCCAGCAGTTACCCCGGGGGAGGGACGGAAGCTTTCTTT.

A few counts support this clonotype. The chain couples TRBV12-3 or TRBV12-4 to TRBJ1-2, with TRBD1 as a possible D gene (6 bases). The CDR3 has 14 amino acids. The V end lost 2 bases, the J end lost 7 bases, and 14 bases lay between the germline ends. The CDR3 sequence: CASSLSGTPLGYTF. CDR3 coding DNA: TGTGCCAGCAGTTTATCCGGGACACCTCTTGGCTACACCTTC.

This chain uses TRBV6-2 or TRBV6-3 with TRBJ1-1, with D perhaps matching TRBD1 (5 bases). Trimming removed 0 bases from V and 4 bases from J, with 9 bases in between. This CDR3 contains 14 residues. Germline V lookup: CDR1 MNHEY, CDR2 SVGEGT. This CDR3 reads CASSYSGGTTEAFF. Here the CDR3 DNA reads TGTGCCAGCAGTTACTCGGGGGGGACCACTGAAGCTTTCTTT.

This chain connects TRBV4-3 to TRBJ1-4; maybe TRBD1 (6 bases). Germline V gene data show CDR1 as LGHNA and CDR2 as YSLEER. Trimming pared 4 bases from V and 4 bases from J, leaving 13 bases between. The CDR3 is 15 amino acids. The CDR3, as DNA: TGCGCCAGCAGCCGGACAGACAGTCATAATGAAAAACTGTTTTTT. Its protein is CASSRTDSHNEKLFF.

This rearrangement joins TRBV10-3 to TRBJ2-5; D gene uncertain. Deletions cut 3 bases from V and 5 bases from J, with 10 bases between. In germline, CDR1 is ENHRY, CDR2 SYGVKD. The CDR3 contains 13 residues. This chain's CDR3 is CAISERLQETQYF. Here the CDR3 DNA reads TGTGCCATCAGTGAAAGGCTACAGGAGACCCAGTACTTC.

The rearrangement uses TRBV7-2 and TRBJ2-5; TRBD2 might be the D (5 bases). With 1 base removed from V and 5 bases from J, the gap between germline ends came to 14 bases. The CDR3 covers 15 residues. Germline CDR1 is SGHTA and CDR2 is FQGNSA. CDR3 loop: CASSLGGLLGETQYF. The CDR3 DNA sequence: TGTGCCAGCAGCTTAGGCGGGCTTTTGGGGGAGACCCAGTACTTC.

This clonotype showed up just a few times. The chain joins TRBV4-3 to TRBJ1-1; a weak D match, TRBD1 (5 bases). V was shortened by 0 bases and J by 4 bases, with 12 bases between the two germline ends. Germline assignment: CDR1 LGHNA and CDR2 YSLEER. CDR3 length equals 15 residues. The chain's CDR3 is CASSQDPGLGTEAFF. CDR3 in DNA: TGCGCCAGCAGCCAAGACCCGGGGCTAGGCACTGAAGCTTTCTTT.

This chain joins TRBV12-3 or TRBV12-4 and TRBJ2-7; either TRBD1 or TRBD2 may fit D (5 bases each). The CDR3 covers 14 residues. Between the trimmed V and J ends, which lost 4 bases and 6 bases, there was a span of 16 bases. The CDR3, as DNA: TGTGCCAGCAGTTCCTTCCGGGACGAGGTCGAGCAGTACTTC. Translated: CASSSFRDEVEQYF.

The chain is built from TRBV27 and TRBJ1-2; the D gene is possibly TRBD1 (5 bases). CDR1 is MNHEY and CDR2 is SMNVEV in the germline V gene (reference sequence). V lost 3 bases, J lost 10 bases, and 12 bases lay in between. The CDR3 loop spans 12 amino acids. CDR3 sequence (DNA): TGTGCCAGCAGTTTCTCAGGGCAAGCCTACACCTTC. Encoded protein: CASSFSGQAYTF.

The genes are TRBV20-1 and TRBJ1-4, with D unclear. Germline V gene data show CDR1 as DFQATT and CDR2 as SNEGSKA (reference sequence). The CDR3 has 14 amino acids. Between the trimmed V and J ends, which lost 6 bases and 0 bases, there was a span of 11 bases. CDR3 coding DNA: TGCAGTGCCGCTAAAGACGCAACTAATGAAAAACTGTTTTTT. It encodes CSAAKDATNEKLFF.

The chain carries TRBV9 and TRBJ1-4, with unresolved D. V gave up 3 bases and J gave up 8 bases, with 17 bases separating them. The CDR3 consists of 15 residues. Looked up from germline, CDR1 is SGDLS and CDR2 is YYNGEE. CDR3 protein: CASSASLMFGEKLFF. The CDR3 DNA reads as TGTGCCAGCAGCGCATCTCTCATGTTCGGGGAAAAACTGTTTTTT.

This clonotype came up a few times. V gene TRBV7-9 combines with J gene TRBJ1-2, with 7 bases aligning to TRBD1. The CDR3 length is 15 residues. Losses at the gene ends were 4 bases for V and 4 bases for J; bases not matched to a gene: 9. The germline CDR1 and CDR2 sequences are SEHNR and FQNEAQ (reference sequence). Here the CDR3 reads CASSWGQIDSYGYTF. As DNA, the CDR3 is TGTGCCAGCAGCTGGGGACAGATTGATTCCTATGGCTACACCTTC. Drawing the rest from reference TRBV7-9 and TRBJ1-2, the complete variable domain is DTGVSQNPRHKITKRGQNVTFRCDPISEHNRLYWYRQTLGQGPEFLTYFQNEAQLEKSRLLSDRFSAERPKGSFSTLEIQRTEQGDSAMYLCASSWGQIDSYGYTFGSGTRLTVV.

The chain employs TRBV5-5 and TRBJ1-5, with D perhaps TRBD1 (6 bases). The CDR3 sequence is 14 residues long. From germline, CDR1 is SGHKS and CDR2 YYEKEE (reference sequence). Trimming stripped 4 bases from V and 1 base from J, with 9 bases between. CDR3 nucleotide sequence: TGTGCCAGCAGCATTCAGGGGAGCAATCAGCCCCAGCATTTT. Its protein product is CASSIQGSNQPQHF.

This clonotype was counted between two and nine times. The chain links TRBV27 to TRBJ1-5; D call uncertain. V lost 3 bases and J lost 6, with 12 bases in between. Germline values: CDR1 MNHEY, CDR2 SMNVEV (reference sequence). The CDR3 length is 14 residues. CDR3 bases: TGTGCCAGCAGTTTCTGGGGAAATAGTCAGCCCCAGCATTTT. The encoded protein is CASSFWGNSQPQHF.

This chain joins TRBV20-1 and TRBJ1-1; a possible D gene is TRBD1 (6 bases). Trimming took off 4 bases at V and 7 bases at J, with 22 bases between the two ends. The CDR3 is made up of 15 amino acids. Per the germline V gene, CDR1 is DFQATT and CDR2 is SNEGSKA (reference sequence). CDR3 bases: TGCAGTGCTACCCGGGACACGAAAGGCCCCTTTGAAGCTTTCTTT. Its protein is CSATRDTKGPFEAFF.

The rearrangement uses TRBV29-1 and TRBJ2-3; D is perhaps TRBD2 (5 bases). This CDR3 region has 11 residues. Germline values: CDR1 SQVTM, CDR2 ANQGSEA. V lost 6 bases, J lost 4 bases, and 8 bases lay in between. The CDR3 protein is CSVGVSDTQYF. The CDR3 coding sequence is TGCAGCGTCGGGGTCTCAGATACGCAGTATTTT.

The rearrangement links TRBV6-2 or TRBV6-3 to TRBJ1-5; D gene uncertain. The V gene's germline CDR1 is MNHEY and CDR2 SVGEGT. Trimming removed 8 bases from V and 5 bases from J, with 19 bases in between. This CDR3 has 15 amino acids. The CDR3 coding sequence is TGTGCCAGCTCGGGTCCATTTGGATCGCATCAGCCCCAGCATTTT. Protein sequence: CASSGPFGSHQPQHF.

This clonotype has a handful of counts. The chain links TRBV27 to TRBJ2-7; no definite D call. Trimming removed 4 bases at V and 2 bases at J, with 6 bases between. The CDR3 is 12 amino acids. The germline gives CDR1 MNHEY, CDR2 SMNVEV (reference sequence). CDR3 sequence: CASSSAAYEQYF. CDR3 bases: TGTGCCAGCAGTTCCGCAGCCTACGAGCAGTACTTC.

This chain joins TRBV14 and TRBJ1-4, with D perhaps TRBD1 (6 bases). Trimming removed 4 bases at V and 6 bases at J, with 12 bases between. From germline, CDR1 is SGHDN and CDR2 FVKESK. The CDR3 extends over 14 amino acids. The CDR3 DNA follows: TGTGCCAGCAGCCGAAACAGGGACTATGAAAAACTGTTTTTT. This gives the protein CASSRNRDYEKLFF.

The V gene is TRBV7-3, the J gene TRBJ2-7; TRBD2 might be the D (6 bases). The CDR3 sequence is 14 residues long. Per the germline V gene, CDR1 is SGHTA and CDR2 is FQGTGA. V lost 4 bases and J lost 0, with 10 bases in between. The CDR3 sequence: CASSSVGSSYEQYF. CDR3 DNA sequence: TGTGCCAGCAGCTCTGTCGGGAGCTCCTACGAGCAGTACTTC.

The chain recombines TRBV29-1 with TRBJ1-1, with D hard to call. The CDR3 is 13 residues long. V lost 1 base, J lost 0 bases, and 6 bases lay in between. CDR1 and CDR2 (germline): SQVTM, ANQGSEA. CDR3 region: CSVEGLMNTEAFF. The DNA of the CDR3 is TGCAGCGTTGAAGGCCTCATGAACACTGAAGCTTTCTTT.